This TCR beta chain was observed in a study of shared clonotypes between healthy human individuals. CDR1 and CDR2 (germline): SGHNT, YYREEE (reference sequence). Trimming left V 4 bases short and J 6 bases short, with 10 bases between. The CDR3 loop spans 13 amino acids. A note on this clone: Antigen unknown.

Whole-study findings and limits: The represented genetic and exposure-history diversity was limited by the small number of donors.

Deep-level assay runs were performed. Clones were read by immunoSEQ multiplex PCR, and TCRdb kept only the in-frame ones, dropping some. The table includes 1,400,000 or so clones, approximately 98.5% detected once. What was sequenced was naive CD4+ T cells sorted from blood. The subset denotes: CD45RA+ positively selected. This receptor was obtained from a young man in good health. V usage is TRBV5-4 and J usage is TRBJ2-2, with D uncertain. This CDR3 is CASSIDSPGELFF. The DNA for the CDR3 is TGTGCCAGCAGCATCGACTCGCCCGGGGAGCTGTTTTTT.